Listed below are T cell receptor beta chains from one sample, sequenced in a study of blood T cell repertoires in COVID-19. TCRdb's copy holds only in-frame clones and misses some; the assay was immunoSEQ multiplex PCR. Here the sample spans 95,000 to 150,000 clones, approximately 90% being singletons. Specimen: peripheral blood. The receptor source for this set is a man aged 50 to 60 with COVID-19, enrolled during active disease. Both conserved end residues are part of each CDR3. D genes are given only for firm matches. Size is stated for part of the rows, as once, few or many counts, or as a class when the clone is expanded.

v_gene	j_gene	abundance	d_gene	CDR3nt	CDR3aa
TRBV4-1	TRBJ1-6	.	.	TGCGCCAGCAGCACACCCGGGATGGATTCACCCCTCCACTTT	CASSTPGMDSPLHF
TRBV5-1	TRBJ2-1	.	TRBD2	TGCGCCAGCAGCTCGATCGGCGGGAGGATCTACAATGAGCAGTTCTTC	CASSSIGGRIYNEQFF
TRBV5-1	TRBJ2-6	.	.	TGCGCCAGCAGCGGACGGGATCCCTCTGGGGCCAACGTCCTGACTTTC	CASSGRDPSGANVLTF
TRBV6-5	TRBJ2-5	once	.	TGTGCCGGATACTACAGGGCCGGAGAGACCCAGTACTTC	CAGYYRAGETQYF
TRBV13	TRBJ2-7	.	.	TGTGCCAGCAGCCCTTGGGACACCCACGAGCAGTACTTC	CASSPWDTHEQYF
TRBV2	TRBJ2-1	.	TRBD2	TGTGCCAGCAGTGAATTACTAGCGGGAGGCCCTACGTTCTTC	CASSELLAGGPTFF
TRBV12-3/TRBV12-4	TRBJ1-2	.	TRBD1	TGTGCCAGCAGTTCGACAGGGAACTATGGCTACACCTTC	CASSSTGNYGYTF
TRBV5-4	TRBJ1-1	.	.	TGTGCCAGCAGCTTGGTTCAGGGGCCCATGAACACTGAAGCTTTCTTT	CASSLVQGPMNTEAFF
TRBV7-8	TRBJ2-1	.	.	TGTGCCAGCAGCTTATTTCGGGAGACTAGAACGGAGCAGTTCTTC	CASSLFRETRTEQFF
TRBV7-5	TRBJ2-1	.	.	TGTGTCAGAAGCTTAGTAGGGCTAGCTTGCGGTGAGCAGTTCTTC	CVRSLVGLACGEQFF
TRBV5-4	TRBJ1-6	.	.	TGTGCCAGCAGTCAGGGGACTTCACCCCTCCACTTT	CASSQGTSPLHF
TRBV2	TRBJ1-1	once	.	TGTGCCAGCAGTGAAAGGGAGAAGAACACTGAAGCTTTCTTT	CASSEREKNTEAFF
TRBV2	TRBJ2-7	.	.	TGTGCCAGCAGTGGGACTGGTGGGGAGCAGTACTTC	CASSGTGGEQYF
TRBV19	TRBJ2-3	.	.	TGTGCCAGTAGCACAGGGCCAGATACGCAGTATTTT	CASSTGPDTQYF
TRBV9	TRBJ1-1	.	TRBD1	TGTGCCAGCAGCGCCCCAGGACAGGGCACTGAAGCTTTCTTT	CASSAPGQGTEAFF
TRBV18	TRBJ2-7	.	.	TGTGCCAGCTCACCTTCTACAGGGTTGCAGTACTTC	CASSPSTGLQYF
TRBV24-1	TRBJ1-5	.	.	TGTGCCACCAGTGCGAGTAATCAGCCCCAGCATTTT	CATSASNQPQHF
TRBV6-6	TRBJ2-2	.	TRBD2	TGTGCCAGCACCTCGGGGAGGGGATTTAACACCGGGGAGCTGTTTTTT	CASTSGRGFNTGELFF
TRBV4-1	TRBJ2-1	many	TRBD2	TGCGCCAGCAGCCAACTACTAGCGGGAGAAAGCAATGAGCAGTTCTTC	CASSQLLAGESNEQFF
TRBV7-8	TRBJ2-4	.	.	TGTGCCAGCAGCTCAGACAGGCTAGTAGCCAAAAACATTCAGTACTTC	CASSSDRLVAKNIQYF
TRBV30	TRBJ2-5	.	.	TGTGCCTGGAGTGAGAGAGGGCAGCAACGGGAGACCCAGTACTTC	CAWSERGQQRETQYF
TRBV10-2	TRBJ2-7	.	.	TGCGCCAGCAGTGAGTCAAGGGGCTACGAGCAGTACTTC	CASSESRGYEQYF
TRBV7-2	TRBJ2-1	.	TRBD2	TGTGCCAGCAGCTTTGGAGCGGGAGTGCGTGAGCAGTTCTTC	CASSFGAGVREQFF
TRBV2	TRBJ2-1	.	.	TGTGCCAGCAGTCGAGCAGGCTCCTACAATGAGCAGTTCTTC	CASSRAGSYNEQFF
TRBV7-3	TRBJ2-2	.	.	TGTGCCAGCAGCTTAAGCGACCCCGGGAGCACCGGGGAGCTGTTTTTT	CASSLSDPGSTGELFF
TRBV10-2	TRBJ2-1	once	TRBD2	TGCGCCAGCATCTCCGGGACTAGGGGATCCAATGAGCAGTTCTTC	CASISGTRGSNEQFF
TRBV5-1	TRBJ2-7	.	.	TGCGCCAGCAGCTTGTCGGCAGGGTCCTACGAGCAGTACTTC	CASSLSAGSYEQYF
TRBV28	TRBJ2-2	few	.	TGTGCCAGCAGGTCGGTCGGGGAGCTGTTTTTT	CASRSVGELFF
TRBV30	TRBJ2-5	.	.	TGTGCCTGGACAGGGGCTATGAAGACCCAGTACTTC	CAWTGAMKTQYF
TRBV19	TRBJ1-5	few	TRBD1	TGTGCCACCCGCCCCCCGGGACAGGTTAATCAGCCCCAGCATTTT	CATRPPGQVNQPQHF
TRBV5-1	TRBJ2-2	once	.	TGCGCCAGCAGCTTCCAGGGTTCCACCGGGGAGCTGTTTTTT	CASSFQGSTGELFF
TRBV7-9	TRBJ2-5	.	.	TGTGCCAGCAGCCCCCAGCAAGAGACCCAGTACTTC	CASSPQQETQYF
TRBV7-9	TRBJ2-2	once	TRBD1	TGTGCCAGCAGCTTAGTAGGGGACAGGAACACCGGGGAGCTGTTTTTT	CASSLVGDRNTGELFF
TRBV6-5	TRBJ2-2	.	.	TGTGCCAGCAGTCGCCAGGGGTCCGGGGAGCTGTTTTTT	CASSRQGSGELFF
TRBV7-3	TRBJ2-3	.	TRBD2	TGTGCCAGCAGCTTAAAGAACCAAAACGGACTAGGCGGGAGCACAGATACGCAGTATTTT	CASSLKNQNGLGGSTDTQYF
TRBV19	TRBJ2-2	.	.	TGTGCCAGTATAGCGGATACCGGGGAGCTGTTTTTT	CASIADTGELFF
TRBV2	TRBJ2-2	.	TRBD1	TGTGCCAGCAGTGTCGGTAGGGGGCGTGCCGGGGAGCTGTTTTTT	CASSVGRGRAGELFF
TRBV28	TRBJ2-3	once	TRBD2	TGTGCCAGCAGTTCTGGGACTAGCGGGAGCGTCTTT	CASSSGTSGSVF
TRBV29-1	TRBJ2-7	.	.	TGCAGCGCTCGGAGAGACTACGAGCAGTACTTC	CSARRDYEQYF
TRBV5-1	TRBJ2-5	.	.	TGCGCCAGCAGCTTGGATACATCTGGCGGGGAGACCCAGTACTTC	CASSLDTSGGETQYF
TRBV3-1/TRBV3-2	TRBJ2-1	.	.	TGTGCCAGCAGCCAAGCCAGGAACAATGAGCAGTTCTTC	CASSQARNNEQFF
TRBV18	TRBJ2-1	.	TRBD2	TGTGCCAGCGGGCGGACTAGCGGGAGTAGAAATGAGCAGTTCTTC	CASGRTSGSRNEQFF